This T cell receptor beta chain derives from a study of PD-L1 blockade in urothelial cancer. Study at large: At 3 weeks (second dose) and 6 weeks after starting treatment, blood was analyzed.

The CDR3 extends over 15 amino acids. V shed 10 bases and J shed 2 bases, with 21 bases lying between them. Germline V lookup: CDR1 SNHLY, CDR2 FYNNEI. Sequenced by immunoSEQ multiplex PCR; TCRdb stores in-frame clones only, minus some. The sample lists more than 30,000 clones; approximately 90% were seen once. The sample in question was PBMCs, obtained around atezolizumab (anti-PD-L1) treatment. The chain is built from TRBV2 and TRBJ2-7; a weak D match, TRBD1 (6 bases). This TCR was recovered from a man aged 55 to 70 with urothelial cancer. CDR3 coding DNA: TGTGCCATCTACTCCGGGACATCGAGGACCTACGAGCAGTACTTC. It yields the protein CAIYSGTSRTYEQYF.